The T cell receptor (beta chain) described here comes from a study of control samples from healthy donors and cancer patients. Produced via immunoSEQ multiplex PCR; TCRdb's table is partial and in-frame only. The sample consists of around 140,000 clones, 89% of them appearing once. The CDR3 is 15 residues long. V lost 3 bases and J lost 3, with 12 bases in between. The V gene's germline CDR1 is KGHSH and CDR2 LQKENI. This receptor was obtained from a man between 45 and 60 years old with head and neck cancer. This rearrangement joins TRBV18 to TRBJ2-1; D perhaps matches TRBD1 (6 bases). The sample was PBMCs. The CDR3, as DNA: TGTGCCAGCTCACCTACAGGGACCCTCTACAATGAGCAGTTCTTC. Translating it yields CASSPTGTLYNEQFF.